This note documents a single TCR beta chain sequence. Assay: immunoSEQ multiplex PCR; the TCRdb copy retains only in-frame clones and omits some. The sample contains some 300,000 clones, around four fifths of which appear only once. Germline CDR1 GTSNPN, CDR2 SVGIG (reference sequence). CDR3 length: 11 amino acids. Between the trimmed V and J ends, which lost 4 bases and 5 bases, there was a span of 8 bases. The entry originates in a study of blood T cell repertoires in COVID-19. The clonotype was recovered from a woman between 45 and 60 years old with active or convalescent COVID-19. The sample taken for sequencing was peripheral blood. This chain joins TRBV30 and TRBJ2-5; D gene ambiguous. The CDR3 loop is CAWTKRETQYF. The CDR3 coding sequence is TGTGCCTGGACGAAGAGGGAGACCCAGTACTTC.